The source of this TCR beta chain is a study of shared clonotypes between healthy human individuals. Naive CD8 populations comprised CD45RO-negative cells positively selected for CCR7, excluding terminally differentiated effector memory CD45RA+ cells. Clones were read by immunoSEQ multiplex PCR, and TCRdb kept only the in-frame ones, dropping some. This table holds hundreds of thousands of clones, roughly 95% found once. This CDR3 comprises 18 residues. Trimming at V came to 6 bases and at J to 3 bases, leaving 15 bases not matched to a gene. CDR1 is MDHEN, CDR2 SYDVKM, per germline. The sample comprised naive CD8+ T cells sorted from blood. The rearrangement joins TRBV28 to TRBJ2-3, with 10 bases that match TRBD2. This sequence originates from a woman under 40 in good health. This CDR3 is CASRGLARTLGGTDTQYF. CDR3 nucleotide sequence: TGTGCCAGCAGGGGACTAGCGAGAACCTTAGGGGGGACAGATACGCAGTATTTT.